Below, 22 T cell receptor beta chains from the same sample are listed, as sequenced in a study of cytomegalovirus exposure and HLA in healthy donors (dated by TCRdb to about 2017). The library was prepared using the immunoSEQ multiplex PCR assay. For the multiplex PCR, a mixture combining 60 forward primers for TCR Vbeta segments and 13 reverse primers for TCR Jbeta segments was used. The table was pulled from immuneACCESS by TCRdb, which kept in-frame rearrangements only. Such tables lose some clones; where checked, under half of the loss comes from unresolved V genes, and the rest has no known cause. The sample table contains about 180,000 clones; only one count was recorded for 84% of them. 4.5% to 5.5% of the sample rests with the top ten. Input material: PBMCs. The receptors shown here come from a girl aged 10-17 years in good health and CMV-seropositive.

This chain uses TRBV7-8 with TRBJ2-3; D not resolved. This CDR3 region has 11 residues. The germline CDR1 and CDR2 sequences are SGHVS and FQNEAQ. V shed 5 bases and J shed 4 bases, with 4 bases lying between them. The CDR3 DNA is TGTGCCAGCAGCGTCTCAGATACGCAGTATTTT. Amino acids: CASSVSDTQYF.

The V gene is TRBV6-5, the J gene TRBJ2-7; 8 positions agree with TRBD1. V shed 0 bases, J shed 2 bases, and the junction held 6 bases outside the gene matches. This CDR3 comprises 16 residues. Germline V gives CDR1 MNHEY, CDR2 SVGAGI. The CDR3 DNA sequence: TGTGCCAGCAGTTACTCGGCGACAGGGGACACCTACGAGCAGTACTTC. The encoded protein is CASSYSATGDTYEQYF.

V usage is TRBV27 and J usage is TRBJ2-1, with D possibly being TRBD1 (7 bases). The CDR3 has 17 residues. CDR1 MNHEY and CDR2 SMNVEV come from the germline V gene (reference sequence). With 5 bases removed from V and 2 bases from J, the gap between germline ends came to 19 bases. CDR3 coding DNA: TGTGCCAGCAGTAGGCTTGTATCAGGGGGGCCCTACAATGAGCAGTTCTTC. Translation: CASSRLVSGGPYNEQFF.

The CDR3 DNA reads TGTGCTAGTGCCTTGACAGGACTCTACGAGCAGTACTTC. Amino acid sequence: CASALTGLYEQYF. The chain joins TRBV12-5 to TRBJ2-7; D perhaps matches TRBD1 (6 bases). Looked up from germline, CDR1 is LGHNT and CDR2 is FRNRAP. V gave up 7 bases and J gave up 3 bases, with 13 bases separating them. This CDR3 is built from 13 residues.

V usage is TRBV4-1 and J usage is TRBJ1-1; 9 bases map to TRBD1. V shed 1 base and J 4 bases; nucleotides not matched to a gene: 4. CDR1 and CDR2 from the germline V gene are MGHRA and YSYEKL. The CDR3 is 15 residues long. CDR3 DNA sequence: TGCGCCAGCAGCCAAGCCGGGACAGGGTCCACTGAAGCTTTCTTT. This gives the protein CASSQAGTGSTEAFF.

The V gene is TRBV5-6, the J gene TRBJ2-7; TRBD1 matches 7 bases. Looked up from germline, CDR1 is SGHDT and CDR2 is YYEEEE. The CDR3 spans 16 residues. V trimming: 2 bases; J trimming: 0 bases; junction bases outside the gene matches: 8. CDR3 DNA: TGTGCCAGCAGCTTTGAACCGGGACAGCCCTCCTACGAGCAGTACTTC. This encodes CASSFEPGQPSYEQYF. The full variable domain, with the rest looked up from reference TRBV5-6 and TRBJ2-7, is DAGVTQSPTHLIKTRGQQVTLRCSPKSGHDTVSWYQQALGQGPQFIFQYYEEEERQRGNFPDRFSGHQFPNYSSELNVNALLLGDSALYLCASSFEPGQPSYEQYFGPGTRLTVT.

The chain is built from TRBV7-8 and TRBJ1-1; weak D call: TRBD1 (5 bases). The ends were cut back, 6 bases at V and 8 bases at J, with 10 bases in the middle. This CDR3 is built from 11 residues. Germline lookup yields CDR1 SGHVS and CDR2 FQNEAQ. CDR3 sequence reads: CASRHGAEAFF. The CDR3 DNA follows: TGTGCCAGCAGGCATGGGGCCGAAGCTTTCTTT. Drawing the rest from reference TRBV7-8 and TRBJ1-1, the complete variable domain is GAGVSQSPRYKVAKRGQDVALRCDPISGHVSLFWYQQALGQGPEFLTYFQNEAQLDKSGLPSDRFFAERPEGSVSTLKIQRTQQEDSAVYLCASRHGAEAFFGQGTRLTVV.

This chain connects TRBV19 to TRBJ2-1, with TRBD2 identical over 7 bases. This CDR3 contains 16 residues. Germline V CDR1 and CDR2: LNHDA, SQIVND (reference sequence). With 0 bases clipped from V and 7 bases from J, the junction kept 9 bases outside the gene matches. The DNA for the CDR3 is TGTGCCAGTAGTATAGAGTCCGGGGGGAAAGGGAATGAGCAGTTCTTC. Translated, it gives CASSIESGGKGNEQFF. The full variable domain, rest sourced from reference TRBV19 and TRBJ2-1, is DGGITQSPKYLFRKEGQNVTLSCEQNLNHDAMYWYRQDPGQGLRLIYYSQIVNDFQKGDIAEGYSVSREKKESFPLTVTSAQKNPTAFYLCASSIESGGKGNEQFFGPGTRLTVL.

This chain joins TRBV11-2 and TRBJ2-1, with TRBD2 as a possible D gene (6 bases). This CDR3 region has 15 residues. V was clipped by 4 bases and J by 0 bases, with 10 bases between them. Germline CDR1 reads SGHAT; CDR2 reads FQNNGV. The CDR3 nucleotides are TGTGCCAGCAGCTCCCCCGGGGGCTCCTACAATGAGCAGTTCTTC. Translation: CASSSPGGSYNEQFF.

The chain uses TRBV7-9 and TRBJ2-4; 8 positions match TRBD2. Looked up from germline, CDR1 is SEHNR and CDR2 is FQNEAQ (reference sequence). J was trimmed by 1 base and V by 3 bases; bases with no gene match: 2. This CDR3 is built from 15 residues. This chain's CDR3 is CASSFASGAKNIQYF. The CDR3 region has the DNA TGTGCCAGCAGCTTCGCTAGCGGGGCCAAAAACATTCAGTACTTC. The entire variable domain, with the rest obtained from reference TRBV7-9 and TRBJ2-4, is as follows: DTGVSQNPRHKITKRGQNVTFRCDPISEHNRLYWYRQTLGQGPEFLTYFQNEAQLEKSRLLSDRFSAERPKGSFSTLEIQRTEQGDSAMYLCASSFASGAKNIQYFGAGTRLSVL.

The gene calls are TRBV30 and TRBJ1-1; no definite D call. V was clipped by 2 bases and J by 7 bases, with 14 bases between them. This CDR3 has 13 residues. Germline assignment: CDR1 GTSNPN and CDR2 SVGIG (reference sequence). The CDR3 coding sequence is TGTGCCTGGAGTAGGCGTTTGGGAGATGAAGCTTTCTTT. This gives the protein CAWSRRLGDEAFF.

The chain employs TRBV5-6 and TRBJ1-2, with D unclear. Germline V gives CDR1 SGHDT, CDR2 YYEEEE. This CDR3 comprises 15 residues. Trimming removed 1 base from V and 4 bases from J, with 14 bases in between. The CDR3 loop is CASSLNPGRSYGYTF. The CDR3 nucleotides are TGTGCCAGCAGCTTGAATCCCGGAAGGAGCTATGGCTACACCTTC.

This chain connects TRBV7-2 to TRBJ1-5; D might be TRBD1 (5 bases). Trimming cost V 5 bases and J 7 bases, with 15 bases left between them. The germline gives CDR1 SGHTA, CDR2 FQGNSA. The CDR3 has 14 residues. The CDR3 bases are TGTGCCAGCAGCCCCCGGAGGGGTGAACAGCCCCAGCATTTT. This translates into CASSPRRGEQPQHF.

The rearrangement links TRBV4-1 to TRBJ1-2; D gene ambiguous. V was trimmed by 8 bases and J by 9 bases, leaving 13 bases between them. This CDR3 has 11 residues. Germline CDR1 reads MGHRA; CDR2 reads YSYEKL. The chain's CDR3 is CASGYGVRYTF. The CDR3 nucleotides are TGCGCCAGCGGATACGGGGTACGCTACACCTTC.

The chain employs TRBV6-5 and TRBJ1-1; 8 positions match TRBD1. V shed 5 bases and J 4 bases; nucleotides not matched to a gene: 9. The length of the CDR3 is 15 residues. CDR1 and CDR2 from the germline V gene are MNHEY and SVGAGI. The CDR3 DNA sequence: TGTGCCAGCAGTACCCTACAGGGGGGAGTCACTGAAGCTTTCTTT. Residues: CASSTLQGGVTEAFF.

The chain links TRBV9 to TRBJ2-7, with D possibly being TRBD1 (6 bases). Germline CDR1 and CDR2: SGDLS and YYNGEE. Deletions cut 4 bases from V and 9 bases from J, with 20 bases between. The CDR3 spans 14 residues. DNA of the CDR3: TGTGCCAGCAGCCCCCGAGGGACACCGGATGGGCAGTACTTC. Its translation is CASSPRGTPDGQYF.

This clone was picked up a small number of times. The chain uses TRBV7-9 and TRBJ1-2; 8 nucleotides match TRBD1. With V trimmed by 5 bases and J by 4 bases, 3 bases remained unmatched. This CDR3 is built from 13 residues. CDR1 is SEHNR, CDR2 FQNEAQ, per germline (reference sequence). The CDR3 loop is CASSQGQGYGYTF. Here the CDR3 DNA reads TGTGCCAGCAGCCAAGGACAGGGCTATGGCTACACCTTC.

V usage is TRBV5-5 and J usage is TRBJ1-2; 8 nucleotides align to TRBD1. CDR3 size: 14 residues. Trimming at V came to 4 bases and at J to 2 bases, leaving 4 bases not matched to a gene. Per the germline V gene, CDR1 is SGHKS and CDR2 is YYEKEE (reference sequence). CDR3 sequence reads: CASSHRTGNYGYTF. The CDR3 bases are TGTGCCAGCAGCCACAGGACAGGGAACTATGGCTACACCTTC.

This clone has only a few counts. This chain connects TRBV5-1 to TRBJ2-7, with a possible D match to TRBD2 (6 bases). This CDR3 is built from 14 residues. The germline V and J ends were trimmed by 4 bases and 2 bases, with 13 bases remaining between them. Germline V gene lookup returns CDR1 SGHRS and CDR2 YFSETQ. For the CDR3, the DNA is TGCGCCAGCAGCCCCGACGGAGGGGCCTACGAGCAGTACTTC. Protein sequence: CASSPDGGAYEQYF.

The chain carries TRBV2 and TRBJ2-1; 11 bases match TRBD2. The CDR3 spans 14 residues. Germline V CDR1 and CDR2: SNHLY, FYNNEI. V dropped 6 bases and J dropped 5; count of bases not matched to a gene: 3. CDR3 sequence reads: CASSLAGGDNEQFF. The CDR3 DNA reads as TGTGCCAGCAGCCTAGCGGGGGGCGACAATGAGCAGTTCTTC.

The chain links TRBV5-1 to TRBJ1-2, with TRBD1 matching over 10 bases. J gave up 8 bases and V 4 bases, and 2 bases lay outside the gene matches. Germline values: CDR1 SGHRS, CDR2 YFSETQ. The CDR3 has 12 amino acids. The CDR3 loop is CASSRTGGGYTF. The DNA for the CDR3 is TGCGCCAGCAGCCGGACAGGGGGAGGCTACACCTTC.

This chain connects TRBV6-1 to TRBJ1-5; D is ambiguous. The CDR3 is made up of 14 amino acids. Germline V lookup: CDR1 MNHNS, CDR2 SASEGT. V was pared by 1 base and J by 11 bases, with 15 bases between. The CDR3 loop is CASSEGGSILSQHF. The CDR3 DNA reads as TGTGCCAGCAGTGAAGGAGGGAGTATCCTCTCCCAGCATTTT.